What follows are 14 T cell receptor beta chains derived from one specimen sequenced in a study of CD8+CD57+ T cells in acquired aplastic anemia. The template used for profiling TCR beta VDJ and CDR3 was genomic DNA. One entry per CDR3 protein, called by TCRdb with MiXCR from the reads. The sample contains about 110,000 distinct CDR3 sequences, 40% to 60% of which appear only once. Sequencing was performed on sorted CD4+, CD8+, or CD8+CD57+ T cells (not recorded which) from PBMCs. All receptors derive from a human donor in good health, serving as a control.

This chain connects TRBV2 to TRBJ2-1; D is unclear. V lost 4 bases and J 7 bases, leaving 14 bases between the germline ends. The germline V gene has CDR1 SNHLY and CDR2 FYNNEI. The CDR3 totals 14 residues. This chain's CDR3 is CASSGPWASNEQFF. The CDR3 coding sequence is TGTGCCAGCAGTGGGCCATGGGCCTCAAATGAGCAGTTCTTC. Looking up the rest from reference TRBV2 and TRBJ2-1 gives the full variable domain: EPEVTQTPSHQVTQMGQEVILRCVPISNHLYFYWYRQILGQKVEFLVSFYNNEISEKSEIFDDQFSVERPDGSNFTLKIRSTKLEDSAMYFCASSGPWASNEQFFGPGTRLTVL.

V gene TRBV5-1 combines with J gene TRBJ1-2; a possible D gene is TRBD1 (6 bases). The V end was cut by 2 bases, the J end by 2 bases, with 16 bases between. Germline CDR1 is SGHRS and CDR2 is YFSETQ. The CDR3 has 16 amino acids. The chain's CDR3 is CASSFGLIQGNYGYTF. The CDR3 DNA reads as TGCGCCAGCAGCTTTGGCCTTATCCAGGGGAACTATGGCTACACCTTC.

The rearrangement uses TRBV25-1 and TRBJ2-7, with 10 bases aligning to TRBD2. Germline CDR1 and CDR2: MGHDK and SYGVNS. Trimming removed 2 bases from V and 5 bases from J; junction bases left unmatched: 12. The length of the CDR3 is 17 residues. CDR3 residues: CASSEGLAGVILDEQYF. In nucleotides, the CDR3 is TGTGCCAGCAGTGAAGGGCTAGCGGGGGTCATCCTGGACGAGCAGTACTTC.

Regarding this clonotype: A junction end diverges from the germline sequence, so it may reflect a read error. The chain carries TRBV2 and TRBJ2-7; D ambiguous. This CDR3 region has 11 residues. Germline assignment: CDR1 SNHLY and CDR2 FYNNEI. CDR3 DNA sequence: TGTGCCAGCGGTGATAGCAACGAGCAGTACTTC. This encodes CASGDSNEQYF.

This rearrangement joins TRBV7-8 to TRBJ2-1; D unclear. Germline CDR1 and CDR2: SGHVS and FQNEAQ. V was cut by 5 bases and J by 6 bases, with 8 bases left in between. This CDR3 contains 12 residues. Here the CDR3 DNA reads TGTGCCAGCAGCCCGGATCGCAATGAGCAGTTCTTC. It encodes CASSPDRNEQFF.

The rearrangement links TRBV15 to TRBJ2-1, with TRBD1 matching 7 bases. The CDR3 is 14 amino acids. Germline V gene data show CDR1 as LNHNV and CDR2 as YYDKDF (reference sequence). Trimming at V came to 8 bases and at J to 4 bases, leaving 8 bases not matched to a gene. In nucleotides, the CDR3 is TGTGCCACCGGGGGACGGGACAGTTACAATGAGCAGTTCTTC. Translation: CATGGRDSYNEQFF. The full variable domain, rest sourced from reference TRBV15 and TRBJ2-1, is DAMVIQNPRYQVTQFGKPVTLSCSQTLNHNVMYWYQQKSSQAPKLLFHYYDKDFNNEADTPDNFQSRRPNTSFCFLDIRSPGLGDTAMYLCATGGRDSYNEQFFGPGTRLTVL.

This clonotype is a singleton in its sample. The final CDR3 position lacks the conserved phenylalanine or tryptophan, pointing to a likely read error. The V and J genes are TRBV19 and TRBJ1-1; D gene uncertain. This CDR3 is 12 amino acids long. CDR1 is LNHDA, CDR2 SQIVND, per germline (reference sequence). V lost 10 bases to trimming and J lost 1 base, with 10 bases between them. The CDR3 loop is CATRTGNTEAFL. CDR3 DNA sequence: TGTGCCACCCGAACCGGGAACACTGAAGCTTTCCTT.

This clonotype was counted a few times. V and J are TRBV7-3 and TRBJ1-2; D gene ambiguous. V was pared by 5 bases and J by 7 bases, with 14 bases between. In germline, CDR1 is SGHTA, CDR2 FQGTGA. This CDR3 has 13 residues. The CDR3 DNA follows: TGTGCCAGCAGCACCGAGGGAGGCATTGGCTACACCTTC. The encoded protein is CASSTEGGIGYTF.

In its sample, this clonotype was seen a few times. A much larger clone is a single base away; this may be a read error. The V gene is TRBV6-5, the J gene TRBJ2-1; maybe TRBD1 (5 bases). CDR3 length equals 13 residues. CDR1 is MNHEY, CDR2 SVGAGI, per germline. The ends were cut back, 4 bases at V and 10 bases at J, with 14 bases in the middle. CDR3 sequence (DNA): TGTGCCAGCAGTTCCGACAGCGCCTACGAGCAGTTCTTC. Residues: CASSSDSAYEQFF.

In its sample, this clonotype was seen many times. The chain joins TRBV5-1 to TRBJ1-1; D call uncertain. Germline V lookup: CDR1 SGHRS, CDR2 YFSETQ. V dropped 3 bases and J dropped 5 bases, with 14 bases sitting between them. The length of the CDR3 is 14 residues. CDR3 in DNA: TGCGCCAGCAGCTGGGAGGACGCGGTTACTGAAGCTTTCTTT. This gives the protein CASSWEDAVTEAFF.

The J gene is TRBJ2-7, the V gene TRBV20-1, with 7 nucleotides matching TRBD1. This CDR3 spans 13 amino acids. Germline V gives CDR1 DFQATT, CDR2 SNEGSKA (reference sequence). The V gene end was trimmed by 4 bases and the J gene end by 4 bases; junction bases not matched to a gene: 7. The CDR3 coding sequence is TGCAGTGCTATACCGACAGGGTTTTACGAGCAGTACTTC. Its translation is CSAIPTGFYEQYF.

This clonotype showed up many times. This chain links TRBV3-1 with TRBJ1-5; no reliable D call. The CDR3 extends over 13 amino acids. Trimming pared 0 bases from V and 6 bases from J, leaving 6 bases between. Germline lookup yields CDR1 LGHDT and CDR2 YNNKEL (reference sequence). The CDR3, as DNA: TGTGCCAGCAGCCAAGATATGGGTCAGCCCCAGCATTTT. Encoded protein: CASSQDMGQPQHF.

This clonotype appeared many times. The V and J genes are TRBV6-1 and TRBJ2-7; D not certain. This CDR3 region has 13 residues. CDR1 and CDR2 (germline): MNHNS, SASEGT. Trimming pared 7 bases from V and 3 bases from J, leaving 13 bases between. The CDR3 region is CASKGRTSYEQYF. DNA for the CDR3: TGTGCCAGCAAGGGCAGGACCAGCTACGAGCAGTACTTC.

The CDR3, as DNA: TGTGCCAGCAACGACGGGACAGGCCCAACCTACGAGCAGTACTTC. It encodes CASNDGTGPTYEQYF. The V and J genes are TRBV2 and TRBJ2-7; TRBD1 matches at 8 bases. CDR1 SNHLY and CDR2 FYNNEI come from the germline V gene. The CDR3 length is 15 residues. V lost 7 bases, J lost 2 bases, and 10 bases stayed unmatched.